This T cell receptor (beta chain) was obtained from a study of blood T cell repertoires in COVID-19. Study as a whole: The study drew acute and convalescent COVID-19 samples from the United States, Italy and Spain. Nucleic acid was either cDNA or gDNA, and it came from T cells, B-cell-depleted T cells, or PBMCs.

This CDR3 is 18 amino acids long. V dropped 1 base and J dropped 0; count of bases not matched to a gene: 5. CDR1 and CDR2 from the germline V gene are MGHRA and YSYEKL. Repertoires were generated with immunoSEQ multiplex PCR, while TCRdb's copy carries only in-frame clones and drops some. The profile covers 200,000 to 250,000 clones, with less than 85% appearing a single time and over 7% taken by the ten largest. The sample consisted of peripheral blood. The chain couples TRBV4-1 to TRBJ2-3; 12 bases fit TRBD2. The clonotype was recovered from a woman in her sixties or seventies with acute or convalescent COVID-19. The CDR3 sequence: CASSQAWTSGASTDTQYF. CDR3 sequence (DNA): TGCGCCAGCAGCCAAGCCTGGACTAGCGGGGCCAGCACAGATACGCAGTATTTT.